The 9 T cell receptor beta chains in this list originate from one sample, sequenced in a study of Ad26.COV2.S vaccination and SARS-CoV-2 variants. Using immunoSEQ multiplex PCR, the repertoire was profiled, and TCRdb retains in-frame clones only, with some absent. The sample carries a few hundred thousand clones, 80% to 90% recorded once. The treatment denotes: 19 received Ad26.COV2.S at low or high dose, single or two shots; 5 received placebo; per-sample allocation not given. The samples date from day 63 after the first vaccine or placebo injection. The starting material was peripheral blood, obtained in a trial of Ad26.COV2.S vaccine versus placebo. The receptors originated from a person aged 18-60 years who received the Ad26.COV2.S COVID-19 vaccine or a placebo.

CDR3 bases: TGTGCCAGCAGTGAAGCTTGGGACACTGAAGCTTTCTTT. It codes for CASSEAWDTEAFF. The chain employs TRBV6-1 and TRBJ1-1; no clear D. Germline assignment: CDR1 MNHNS and CDR2 SASEGT. The CDR3 runs to 13 residues. The V and J ends lost 0 bases and 3 bases respectively, with 5 bases between them.

The rearrangement joins TRBV6-6 to TRBJ1-2; D may be TRBD1 (5 bases). CDR1 MNHNY and CDR2 SVGAGI come from the germline V gene (reference sequence). Trimming took 4 bases from V and 2 from J, leaving 11 bases between them. This CDR3 is 14 amino acids long. CDR3 sequence: CASSFDSLNYGYTF. The CDR3 region has the DNA TGTGCCAGCAGTTTTGACAGCCTAAACTATGGCTACACCTTC.

The chain combines TRBV2 with TRBJ2-5; 8 bases are a match to TRBD2. Germline CDR1 reads SNHLY; CDR2 reads FYNNEI. The CDR3 contains 16 residues. V shed 7 bases, J shed 2 bases, and the junction held 12 bases outside the gene matches. The CDR3: CASTELPGGVQETQYF. CDR3 sequence (DNA): TGTGCCAGCACCGAACTACCGGGGGGGGTACAAGAGACCCAGTACTTC. The entire variable domain, with the rest obtained from reference TRBV2 and TRBJ2-5, is as follows: EPEVTQTPSHQVTQMGQEVILRCVPISNHLYFYWYRQILGQKVEFLVSFYNNEISEKSEIFDDQFSVERPDGSNFTLKIRSTKLEDSAMYFCASTELPGGVQETQYFGPGTRLLVL.

The rearrangement links TRBV5-4 to TRBJ2-3, with 11 bases identical to TRBD2. The CDR3 loop spans 17 amino acids. V dropped 3 bases and J dropped 2; count of bases not matched to a gene: 8. Germline V CDR1 and CDR2: SGHNT, YYREEE (reference sequence). In DNA, the CDR3 is TGTGCCAGCAGCTCACAGACTAGCGGGGCTCTCACAGATACGCAGTATTTT. Its protein is CASSSQTSGALTDTQYF.

V gene TRBV6-5 combines with J gene TRBJ2-7; the match to TRBD1 covers 11 bases. From germline, CDR1 is MNHEY and CDR2 SVGAGI. Trimming cost V 6 bases and J 7 bases; bases outside gene matches: 8. The CDR3 is made up of 14 amino acids. The CDR3 region is CASRVGQGAREQYF. The CDR3 bases are TGTGCCAGCAGAGTTGGACAGGGGGCTAGGGAGCAGTACTTC.

The chain uses TRBV19 and TRBJ2-1; 12 nucleotides line up with TRBD2. J lost 2 bases, V lost 2 bases, and 1 base had no gene match. Germline V gene lookup returns CDR1 LNHDA and CDR2 SQIVND (reference sequence). CDR3 length: 16 amino acids. The CDR3 DNA is TGTGCCAGTAGTATAAGGACTAGCGGGACCTACAATGAGCAGTTCTTC. It is translated as CASSIRTSGTYNEQFF.

The V and J genes are TRBV6-5 and TRBJ1-2; D uncertain. Per germline, CDR1 MNHEY and CDR2 SVGAGI. This CDR3 is built from 14 residues. The V end lost 7 bases, the J end lost 2 bases, and 14 bases lay between the germline ends. The CDR3 protein is CASTPRHPNYGYTF. The CDR3, as DNA: TGTGCCAGCACCCCGAGGCACCCCAACTATGGCTACACCTTC.

This rearrangement joins TRBV7-2 to TRBJ1-3; TRBD1 is a possible D gene (5 bases). This CDR3 is 14 amino acids long. V was clipped by 1 base and J by 4 bases, with 8 bases between them. Germline CDR1 is SGHTA and CDR2 is FQGNSA. CDR3 amino acids: CASSLGRDGNTIYF. CDR3 in DNA: TGTGCCAGCAGCTTAGGCAGGGACGGAAACACCATATATTTT.

This clone was picked up one time. Here the CDR3 reads CASSVTSGRPGYEQYF. CDR3 bases: TGTGCCAGCAGCGTGACTAGCGGGAGGCCCGGCTACGAGCAGTACTTC. V gene TRBV5-4 combines with J gene TRBJ2-7; 13 nucleotides agree with TRBD2. V was clipped by 4 bases and J by 3 bases; unmatched bases: 7. CDR1 and CDR2 from the germline V gene are SGHNT and YYREEE (reference sequence). The CDR3 is 16 residues long.